A selection of T cell receptor beta chains follows, all from one sample in a study of shared clonotypes between healthy human individuals. This table comes from immunoSEQ multiplex PCR, and its TCRdb copy is limited to in-frame clones, with some not included. In the table there are roughly 2.2 million clones, approximately 93% of which are singletons. Material: naive CD4+ T cells from PBMCs. The receptors shown here come from a man aged 18-30 years in good health. Some clones in this sample may be carry-over from other donors' samples. Both conserved end residues are part of each CDR3. The D gene is left open where the match is weak. Clone size, where shown, is once, few, many, or a class for clones that have expanded.

clone_size	v_call	d_call	j_call	cdr3_length	cdr3_aa	cdr3_nt
.	TRBV28	TRBD1	TRBJ1-1	14	CASSVTGGRTEAFF	TGTGCCAGCAGCGTTACAGGGGGCAGGACTGAAGCTTTCTTT
.	TRBV5-1	.	TRBJ1-5	14	CASSFGGRDQPQHF	TGCGCCAGCAGCTTTGGAGGAAGGGATCAGCCCCAGCATTTT
once	TRBV20-1	TRBD2	TRBJ2-5	11	CSATSDETQYF	TGCAGTGCAACTAGCGATGAGACCCAGTACTTC
.	TRBV7-8	.	TRBJ1-5	17	CASSLGVAGRVSQPQHF	TGTGCCAGCAGCTTAGGGGTCGCAGGGCGGGTGAGTCAGCCCCAGCATTTT
.	TRBV7-8	.	TRBJ1-2	17	CASSPQEAFRVNYGYTF	TGTGCCAGCAGCCCGCAGGAGGCCTTCCGGGTAAACTATGGCTACACCTTC
.	TRBV30	TRBD1	TRBJ1-4	15	CAGNAWTGRLEKLFF	TGTGCCGGAAACGCCTGGACAGGGCGACTCGAAAAACTGTTTTTT
.	TRBV6-6	.	TRBJ1-1	11	CASRMNTEAFF	TGTGCCAGCAGGATGAACACTGAAGCTTTCTTT
.	TRBV6-6	TRBD1	TRBJ1-5	16	CASSYPTGGGNQPQHF	TGTGCCAGCAGTTACCCTACAGGGGGGGGCAATCAGCCCCAGCATTTT
.	TRBV6-5	.	TRBJ1-2	13	CASTSSWDYGYTF	TGTGCCAGCACCTCAAGCTGGGACTATGGCTACACCTTC
.	TRBV28	.	TRBJ1-5	10	CASSNQPQHF	TGTGCCAGCTCCAATCAGCCCCAGCATTTT
once	TRBV15	TRBD1	TRBJ1-2	15	CATSRGAGQFYGYTF	TGTGCCACCAGCAGGGGAGCGGGACAGTTTTATGGCTACACCTTC
.	TRBV6-1	.	TRBJ2-3	14	CANGQPKGTDTQYF	TGTGCCAACGGACAACCCAAAGGGACAGATACGCAGTATTTT
.	TRBV5-3	.	TRBJ1-1	19	CARSTFPGQAFPGNTEAFF	TGTGCCAGAAGCACGTTCCCGGGACAAGCTTTTCCTGGGAACACTGAAGCTTTCTTT
.	TRBV15	TRBD1	TRBJ2-4	14	CATNHRGVKNIQYF	TGTGCCACTAACCACAGGGGGGTCAAAAACATTCAGTACTTC
once	TRBV5-1	TRBD2	TRBJ2-2	15	CASSFSGTGTGELFF	TGCGCCAGCAGCTTCAGCGGGACGGGCACCGGGGAGCTGTTTTTT
.	TRBV5-1	.	TRBJ2-2	17	CASSPQVRGTNTGELFF	TGCGCCAGCAGCCCGCAAGTCCGGGGGACGAACACCGGGGAGCTGTTTTTT
.	TRBV27	.	TRBJ2-7	13	CASSLAGSYEQYF	TGTGCCAGCAGTTTGGCGGGGTCCTACGAGCAGTACTTC
.	TRBV7-6	.	TRBJ2-5	13	CASSPSLVETQYF	TGTGCCAGCAGCCCCTCCCTGGTGGAGACCCAGTACTTC
once	TRBV28	TRBD1	TRBJ2-2	13	CASRTGWPGELFF	TGTGCCAGCAGGACAGGGTGGCCCGGGGAGCTGTTTTTT
.	TRBV14	TRBD1	TRBJ2-2	14	CARNRDRGTGELFF	TGTGCCAGAAACCGGGACAGGGGTACCGGGGAGCTGTTTTTT
.	TRBV6-4	TRBD2	TRBJ2-7	15	CASSLLAGGSYEQYF	TGTGCCAGCAGCCTACTAGCGGGAGGATCCTACGAGCAGTACTTC
.	TRBV18	TRBD1	TRBJ2-7	14	CASSPTGGEYEQYF	TGTGCCAGCTCACCGACAGGGGGCGAGTACGAGCAGTACTTC
.	TRBV7-3	.	TRBJ2-7	13	CASSLSSQGEQYF	TGTGCCAGCAGCTTAAGTTCCCAGGGCGAGCAGTACTTC
.	TRBV7-8	TRBD2	TRBJ2-2	15	CASSLASGNPGELFF	TGTGCCAGCAGCTTAGCTAGCGGGAACCCCGGGGAGCTGTTTTTT
.	TRBV2	TRBD2	TRBJ2-7	15	CASSDPGTRAYEQYF	TGTGCCAGCAGCGATCCCGGGACTAGAGCCTACGAGCAGTACTTC
.	TRBV7-3	TRBD2	TRBJ2-1	12	CASGASGGEQFF	TGTGCCAGCGGAGCTAGCGGGGGCGAGCAGTTCTTC
once	TRBV27	.	TRBJ2-5	15	CASSLSRGRMETQYF	TGTGCCAGCAGTTTATCGAGGGGCAGGATGGAGACCCAGTACTTC
.	TRBV9	.	TRBJ2-3	14	CASSVDRGTDTQYF	TGTGCCAGCAGCGTAGACCGGGGCACAGATACGCAGTATTTT
.	TRBV29-1	TRBD1	TRBJ2-5	15	CSVDWTGGGPETQYF	TGCAGCGTTGATTGGACAGGGGGCGGCCCAGAGACCCAGTACTTC
.	TRBV5-6	.	TRBJ1-1	13	CASSRRADTEAFF	TGTGCCAGCAGCCGGAGGGCAGACACTGAAGCTTTCTTT
.	TRBV11-2	.	TRBJ2-1	14	CASSLDRLGNEQFF	TGTGCCAGCAGCTTAGACCGGTTAGGTAATGAGCAGTTCTTC
once	TRBV14	TRBD2	TRBJ2-1	15	CASSQRLADINEQFF	TGTGCCAGCAGCCAAAGGCTAGCGGATATCAATGAGCAGTTCTTC
.	TRBV5-6	TRBD1	TRBJ2-7	15	CASSSLQGNFYEQYF	TGTGCCAGCAGCTCCCTACAGGGGAACTTCTACGAGCAGTACTTC
once	TRBV7-9	.	TRBJ2-3	15	CVSSRTGDVGDTQYF	TGTGTCAGCAGCCGTACGGGAGATGTGGGAGATACGCAGTATTTT
.	TRBV5-1	TRBD2	TRBJ2-7	15	CASSTGLAYSYEQYF	TGCGCCAGCAGCACGGGACTAGCTTACTCCTACGAGCAGTACTTC
once	TRBV28	TRBD1	TRBJ2-7	15	CASSLQGTGFNEQYF	TGTGCCAGCAGTTTACAGGGGACAGGGTTCAACGAGCAGTACTTC
.	TRBV7-9	.	TRBJ1-4	14	CASSPTVGTEKLFF	TGTGCCAGCAGCCCCACGGTGGGGACTGAAAAACTGTTTTTT
.	TRBV7-3	.	TRBJ2-5	14	CASSPGTAGETQYF	TGTGCCAGCAGCCCCGGGACGGCGGGTGAGACCCAGTACTTC
.	TRBV5-1	.	TRBJ1-1	14	CASSLAPTQAEAFF	TGCGCCAGCAGCTTGGCCCCGACACAAGCTGAAGCTTTCTTT
.	TRBV14	.	TRBJ1-2	16	CASSPSLGQGNYGYTF	TGTGCCAGCAGCCCCTCGCTGGGGCAGGGGAACTATGGCTACACCTTC
.	TRBV6-5	.	TRBJ1-3	14	CASQDSTTGNTIYF	TGTGCCAGCCAAGACAGCACCACTGGAAACACCATATATTTT
.	TRBV2	TRBD2	TRBJ2-1	13	CASINGGFNEQFF	TGTGCCAGCATCAACGGGGGGTTCAATGAGCAGTTCTTC
few	TRBV4-2	.	TRBJ2-7	13	CASSQVDSYEQYF	TGTGCCAGCAGCCAAGTGGACAGCTACGAGCAGTACTTC
.	TRBV4-2	TRBD2	TRBJ2-1	18	CASSLGLAGALLNNEQFF	TGTGCCAGCAGCTTGGGACTAGCGGGAGCACTCCTGAACAATGAGCAGTTCTTC
.	TRBV7-6	TRBD2	TRBJ2-2	16	CASSSIAGGNTGELFF	TGTGCCAGCAGCTCTATAGCGGGAGGGAACACCGGGGAGCTGTTTTTT
.	TRBV18	.	TRBJ2-7	15	CASKGDLGGTYEQYF	TGTGCCAGCAAGGGAGACCTCGGGGGAACTTACGAGCAGTACTTC
.	TRBV30	.	TRBJ1-2	13	CAWSVPLNYGYTF	TGTGCCTGGAGTGTACCCCTTAACTATGGCTACACCTTC
.	TRBV29-1	.	TRBJ2-5	13	CSVRRLLEETQYF	TGCAGCGTAAGACGACTCCTGGAGGAGACCCAGTACTTC
.	TRBV15	.	TRBJ2-3	15	CATSRGVGRTDTQYF	TGTGCCACCAGCAGGGGGGTGGGCCGCACAGATACGCAGTATTTT
.	TRBV7-2	.	TRBJ2-3	14	CASSLGRATDTQYF	TGTGCCAGCAGCTTAGGGAGGGCCACAGATACGCAGTATTTT